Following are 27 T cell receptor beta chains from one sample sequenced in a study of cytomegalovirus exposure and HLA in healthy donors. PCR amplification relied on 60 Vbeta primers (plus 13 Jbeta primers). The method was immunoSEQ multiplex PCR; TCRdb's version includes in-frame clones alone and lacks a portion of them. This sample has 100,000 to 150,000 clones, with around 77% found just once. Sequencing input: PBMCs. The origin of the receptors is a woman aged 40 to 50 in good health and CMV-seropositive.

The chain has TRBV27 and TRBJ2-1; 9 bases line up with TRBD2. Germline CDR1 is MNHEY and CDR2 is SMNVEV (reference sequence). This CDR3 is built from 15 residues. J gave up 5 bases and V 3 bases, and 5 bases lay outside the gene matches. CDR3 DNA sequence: TGTGCCAGCAGTTTGAGTAGCGGGGGACACAATGAGCAGTTCTTC. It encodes CASSLSSGGHNEQFF.

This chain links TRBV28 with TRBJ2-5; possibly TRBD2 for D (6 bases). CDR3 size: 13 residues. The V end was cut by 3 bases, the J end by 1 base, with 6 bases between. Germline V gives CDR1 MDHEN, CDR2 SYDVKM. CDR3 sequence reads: CASSFSGQETQYF. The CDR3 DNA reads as TGTGCCAGCAGTTTTAGCGGCCAAGAGACCCAGTACTTC.

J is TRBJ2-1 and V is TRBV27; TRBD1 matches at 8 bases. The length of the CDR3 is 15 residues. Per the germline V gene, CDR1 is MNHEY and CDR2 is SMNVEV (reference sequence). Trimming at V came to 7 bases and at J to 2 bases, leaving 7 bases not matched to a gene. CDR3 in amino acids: CASMMTGVPYNEQFF. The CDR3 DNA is TGTGCCAGCATGATGACAGGGGTTCCCTACAATGAGCAGTTCTTC.

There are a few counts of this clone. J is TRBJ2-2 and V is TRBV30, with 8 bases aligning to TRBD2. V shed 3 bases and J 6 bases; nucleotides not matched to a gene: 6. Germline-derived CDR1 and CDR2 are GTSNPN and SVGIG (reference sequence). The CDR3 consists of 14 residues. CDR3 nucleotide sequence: TGTGCCTGGAGAAGGACGGGAGGGTCCGGGGAGCTGTTTTTT. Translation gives CAWRRTGGSGELFF.

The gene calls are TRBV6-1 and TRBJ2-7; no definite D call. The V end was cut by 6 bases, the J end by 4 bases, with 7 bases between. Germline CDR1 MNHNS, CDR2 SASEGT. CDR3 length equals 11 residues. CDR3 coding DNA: TGTGCCAGCAGCGAGATATACGAGCAGTACTTC. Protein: CASSEIYEQYF.

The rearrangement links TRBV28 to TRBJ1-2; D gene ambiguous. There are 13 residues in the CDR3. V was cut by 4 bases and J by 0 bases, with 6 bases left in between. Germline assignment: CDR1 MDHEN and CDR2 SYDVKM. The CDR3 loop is CASSSGTNYGYTF. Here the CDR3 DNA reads TGTGCCAGCAGTTCCGGGACTAACTATGGCTACACCTTC.

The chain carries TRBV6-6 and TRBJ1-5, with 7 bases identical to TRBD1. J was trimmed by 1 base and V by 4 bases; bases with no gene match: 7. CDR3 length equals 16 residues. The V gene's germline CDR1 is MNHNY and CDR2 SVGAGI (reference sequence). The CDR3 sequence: CASSSQPGQSNQPQHF. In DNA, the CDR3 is TGTGCCAGCAGTTCACAACCGGGACAGAGCAATCAGCCCCAGCATTTT.

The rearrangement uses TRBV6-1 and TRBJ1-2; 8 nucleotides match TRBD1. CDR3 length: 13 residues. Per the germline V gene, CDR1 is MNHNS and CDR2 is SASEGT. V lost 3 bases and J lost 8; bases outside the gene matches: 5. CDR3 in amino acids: CASSEETGVGYTF. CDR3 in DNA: TGTGCCAGCAGTGAGGAGACAGGGGTCGGCTACACCTTC.

CDR3 region: CASSFDPSSREQYF. CDR3 bases: TGTGCCAGCAGTTTTGACCCCTCTAGCCGGGAGCAGTACTTC. V and J are TRBV28 and TRBJ2-5, with a possible D match to TRBD2 (6 bases). The CDR3 consists of 14 residues. Trimming cost V 3 bases and J 11 bases, with 19 bases left between them. CDR1 MDHEN and CDR2 SYDVKM come from the germline V gene.

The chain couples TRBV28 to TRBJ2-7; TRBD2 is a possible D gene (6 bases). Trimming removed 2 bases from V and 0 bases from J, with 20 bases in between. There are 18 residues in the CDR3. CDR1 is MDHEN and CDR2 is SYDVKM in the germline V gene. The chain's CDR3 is CASSLMTSGAGVSYEQYF. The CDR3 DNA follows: TGTGCCAGCAGTTTAATGACATCGGGAGCGGGCGTCTCCTACGAGCAGTACTTC.

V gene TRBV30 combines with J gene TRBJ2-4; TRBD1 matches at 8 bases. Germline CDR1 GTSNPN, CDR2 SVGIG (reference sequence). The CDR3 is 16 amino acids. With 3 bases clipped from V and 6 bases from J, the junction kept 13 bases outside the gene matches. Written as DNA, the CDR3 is TGTGCCTGGAGCTCCACAGGGGGTCTAGTGGGAAACATTCAGTACTTC. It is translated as CAWSSTGGLVGNIQYF.

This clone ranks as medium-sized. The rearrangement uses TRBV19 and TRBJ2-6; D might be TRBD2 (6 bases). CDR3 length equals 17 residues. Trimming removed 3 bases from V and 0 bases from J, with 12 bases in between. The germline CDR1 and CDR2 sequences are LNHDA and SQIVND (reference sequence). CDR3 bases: TGTGCCAGTAGTATGGAGGGAGAAAGCTCTGGGGCCAACGTCCTGACTTTC. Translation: CASSMEGESSGANVLTF.

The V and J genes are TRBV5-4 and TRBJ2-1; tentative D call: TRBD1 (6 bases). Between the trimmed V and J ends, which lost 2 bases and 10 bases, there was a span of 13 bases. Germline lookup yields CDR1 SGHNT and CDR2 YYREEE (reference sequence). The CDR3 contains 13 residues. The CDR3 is CASSFTSGDEQFF. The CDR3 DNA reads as TGTGCCAGCAGCTTTACTTCAGGGGACGAGCAGTTCTTC.

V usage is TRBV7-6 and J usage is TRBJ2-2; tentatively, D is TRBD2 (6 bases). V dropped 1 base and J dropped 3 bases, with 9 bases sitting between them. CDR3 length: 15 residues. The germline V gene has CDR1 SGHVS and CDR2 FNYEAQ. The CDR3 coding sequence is TGTGCCAGCAGCTTAGTTAGCGGTCACACCGGGGAGCTGTTTTTT. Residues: CASSLVSGHTGELFF.

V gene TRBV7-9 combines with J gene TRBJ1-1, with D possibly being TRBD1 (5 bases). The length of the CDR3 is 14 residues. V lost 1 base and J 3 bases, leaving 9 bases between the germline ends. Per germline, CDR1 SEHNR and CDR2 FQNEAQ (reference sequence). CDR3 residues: CASSLVGRDTEAFF. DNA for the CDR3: TGTGCCAGCAGCTTAGTAGGCAGGGACACTGAAGCTTTCTTT.

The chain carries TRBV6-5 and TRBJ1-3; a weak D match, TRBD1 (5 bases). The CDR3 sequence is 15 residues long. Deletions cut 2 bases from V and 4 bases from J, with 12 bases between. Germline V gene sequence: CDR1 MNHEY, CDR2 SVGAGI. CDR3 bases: TGTGCCAGCAGTTACGGCCGGGGGTTAGGAAACACCATATATTTT. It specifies CASSYGRGLGNTIYF.

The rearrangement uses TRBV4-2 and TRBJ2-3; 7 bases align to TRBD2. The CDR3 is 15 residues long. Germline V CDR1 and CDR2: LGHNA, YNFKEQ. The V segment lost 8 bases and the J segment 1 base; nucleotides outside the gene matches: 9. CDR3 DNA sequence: TGTGCCAGCCGCCGACGGAGCGGGGGCACAGATACGCAGTATTTT. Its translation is CASRRRSGGTDTQYF.

The CDR3 region has the DNA TGTGCCAGCAGTTTACCGGGACAGGTTTACGAGCAGTACTTC. This encodes CASSLPGQVYEQYF. This chain joins TRBV28 and TRBJ2-7; 8 bases match TRBD1. Losses at the gene ends were 2 bases for V and 4 bases for J; bases not matched to a gene: 4. Germline CDR1 MDHEN, CDR2 SYDVKM. The CDR3 is made up of 14 amino acids.

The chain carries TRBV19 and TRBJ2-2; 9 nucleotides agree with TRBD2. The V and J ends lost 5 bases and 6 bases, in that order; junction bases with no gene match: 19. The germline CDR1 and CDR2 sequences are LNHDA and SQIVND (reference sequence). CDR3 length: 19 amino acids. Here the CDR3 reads CASSDRVALAGRLSGELFF. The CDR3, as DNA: TGTGCCAGTAGTGATCGGGTGGCCCTAGCGGGGCGGTTGTCCGGGGAGCTGTTTTTT. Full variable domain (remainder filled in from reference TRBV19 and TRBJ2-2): DGGITQSPKYLFRKEGQNVTLSCEQNLNHDAMYWYRQDPGQGLRLIYYSQIVNDFQKGDIAEGYSVSREKKESFPLTVTSAQKNPTAFYLCASSDRVALAGRLSGELFFGEGSRLTVL.

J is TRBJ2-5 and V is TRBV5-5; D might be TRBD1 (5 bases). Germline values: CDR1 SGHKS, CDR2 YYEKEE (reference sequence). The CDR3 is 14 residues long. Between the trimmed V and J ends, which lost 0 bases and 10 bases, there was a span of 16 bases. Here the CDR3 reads CASSLESWQGNQYF. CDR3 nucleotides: TGTGCCAGCAGCTTGGAGTCGTGGCAGGGTAACCAGTACTTC.

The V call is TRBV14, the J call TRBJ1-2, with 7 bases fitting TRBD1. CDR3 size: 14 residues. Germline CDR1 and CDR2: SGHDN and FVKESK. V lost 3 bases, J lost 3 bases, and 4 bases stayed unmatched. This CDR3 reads CASSQRQGHYGYTF. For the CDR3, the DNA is TGTGCCAGCAGCCAGCGACAGGGTCACTATGGCTACACCTTC.

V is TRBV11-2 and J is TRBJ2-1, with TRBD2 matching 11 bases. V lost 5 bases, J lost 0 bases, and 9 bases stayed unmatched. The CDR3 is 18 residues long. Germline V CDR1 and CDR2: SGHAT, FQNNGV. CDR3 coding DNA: TGTGCCAGCAGCCCGTTAGCGGGAGGGCCAAGCTCCTACAATGAGCAGTTCTTC. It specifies CASSPLAGGPSSYNEQFF.

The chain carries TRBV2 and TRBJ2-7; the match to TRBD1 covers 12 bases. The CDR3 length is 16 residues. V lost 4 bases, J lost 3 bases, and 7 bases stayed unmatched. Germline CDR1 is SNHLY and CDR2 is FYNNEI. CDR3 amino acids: CASSVPGQGAIYEQYF. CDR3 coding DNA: TGTGCCAGCAGTGTCCCGGGACAGGGGGCGATCTACGAGCAGTACTTC.

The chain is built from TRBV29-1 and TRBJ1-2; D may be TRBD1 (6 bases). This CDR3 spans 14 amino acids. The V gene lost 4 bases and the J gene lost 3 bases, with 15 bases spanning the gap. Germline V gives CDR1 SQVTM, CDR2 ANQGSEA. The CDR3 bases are TGCAGCGTTGCGGTACAGGGTAGGGACTATGGCTACACCTTC. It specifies CSVAVQGRDYGYTF.

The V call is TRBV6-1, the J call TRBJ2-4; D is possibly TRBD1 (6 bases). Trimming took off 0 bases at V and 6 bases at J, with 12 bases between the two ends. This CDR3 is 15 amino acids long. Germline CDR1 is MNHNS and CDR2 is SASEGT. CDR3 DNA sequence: TGTGCCAGCAGTGAAGCGGCACAGGGACGAAACATTCAGTACTTC. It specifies CASSEAAQGRNIQYF.

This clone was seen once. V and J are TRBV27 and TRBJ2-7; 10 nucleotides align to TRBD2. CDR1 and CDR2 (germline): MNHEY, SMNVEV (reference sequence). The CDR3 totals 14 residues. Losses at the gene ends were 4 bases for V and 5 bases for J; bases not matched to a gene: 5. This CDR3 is CASSSRLAGNEQYF. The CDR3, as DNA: TGTGCCAGCAGTTCCCGACTAGCGGGCAACGAGCAGTACTTC.

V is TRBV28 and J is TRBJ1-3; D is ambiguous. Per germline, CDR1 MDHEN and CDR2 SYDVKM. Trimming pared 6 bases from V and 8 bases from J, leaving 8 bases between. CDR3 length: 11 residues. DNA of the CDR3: TGTGCCAGCAGATCAGTGGACACCATATATTTT. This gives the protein CASRSVDTIYF.